This entry is about one T cell receptor (beta chain). Its cognate antigen is unknown. This record belongs to a study of CD8+ T cells in alopecia areata. General study results and limits: Researchers reported that TCR sharing among patients proved less clear than in mice, possibly HLA-linked.

PBMCs provided sorted CD4+ and CD8+ T cells. Isolated RNA was reverse transcribed into cDNA used as the sequencing template. Sequencing used immunoSEQ multiplex PCR; TCRdb keeps in-frame clones, though not all of them. The sample lists approximately 98,000 clones, approximately 59% occurring once. The ends were cut back, 1 base at V and 1 base at J, with 8 bases in the middle. This CDR3 is 16 amino acids long. Germline V lookup: CDR1 LGHNA, CDR2 YSLEER. The sequence derives from a human donor in good health. The rearrangement links TRBV4-3 to TRBJ2-6; weak D call: TRBD2 (6 bases). Sequences were obtained from CD8+ T cells sorted from blood. In nucleotides, the CDR3 is TGCGCCAGCAGCCAAGGCGGAGGGTCTGGGGCCAACGTCCTGACTTTC. This sequence encodes CASSQGGGSGANVLTF.